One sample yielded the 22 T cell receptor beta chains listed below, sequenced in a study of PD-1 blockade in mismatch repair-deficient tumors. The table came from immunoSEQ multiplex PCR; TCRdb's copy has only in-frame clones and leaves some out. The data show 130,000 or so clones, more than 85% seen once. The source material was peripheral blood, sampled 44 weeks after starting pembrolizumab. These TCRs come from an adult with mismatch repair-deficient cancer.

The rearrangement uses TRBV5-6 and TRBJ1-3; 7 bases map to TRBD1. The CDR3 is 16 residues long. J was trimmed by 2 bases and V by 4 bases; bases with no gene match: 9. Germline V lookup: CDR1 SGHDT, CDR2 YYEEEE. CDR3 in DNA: TGTGCCAGCAGCACCCCAACCGACAGGGCTGGAAACACCATATATTTT. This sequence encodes CASSTPTDRAGNTIYF. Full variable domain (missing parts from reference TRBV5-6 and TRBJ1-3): DAGVTQSPTHLIKTRGQQVTLRCSPKSGHDTVSWYQQALGQGPQFIFQYYEEEERQRGNFPDRFSGHQFPNYSSELNVNALLLGDSALYLCASSTPTDRAGNTIYFGEGSWLTVV.

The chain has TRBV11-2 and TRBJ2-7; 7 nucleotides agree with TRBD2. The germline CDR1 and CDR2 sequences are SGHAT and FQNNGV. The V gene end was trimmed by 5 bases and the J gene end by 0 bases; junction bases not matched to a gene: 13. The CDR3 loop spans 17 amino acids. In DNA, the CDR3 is TGTGCCAGCAGCCTGAGGGGCAGCGGGGTGCTCTCCTACGAGCAGTACTTC. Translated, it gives CASSLRGSGVLSYEQYF.

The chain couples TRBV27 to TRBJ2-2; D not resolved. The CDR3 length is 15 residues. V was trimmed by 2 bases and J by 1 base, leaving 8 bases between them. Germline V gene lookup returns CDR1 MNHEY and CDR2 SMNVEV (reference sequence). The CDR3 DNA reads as TGTGCCAGCAGTTTAGGTCCATTGAACACCGGGGAGCTGTTTTTT. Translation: CASSLGPLNTGELFF.

The CDR3 DNA is TGTGCCAGCAGCTTAAATCGACTAGCCGCCAACGAGCAGTACTTC. It is translated as CASSLNRLAANEQYF. The chain has TRBV11-3 and TRBJ2-7; the match to TRBD2 covers 7 bases. From germline, CDR1 is SGHNT and CDR2 YENEEA. This CDR3 comprises 15 residues. J gave up 5 bases and V 2 bases, and 9 bases lay outside the gene matches.

Here the CDR3 reads CASSTDRGPYEQYF. The CDR3 DNA sequence: TGTGCCAGCTCAACGGACAGGGGGCCTTACGAGCAGTACTTC. The chain links TRBV18 to TRBJ2-7; 11 nucleotides line up with TRBD1. Germline trimming cut 5 bases from V and 4 bases from J; bases unmatched to any gene: 4. Looked up from germline, CDR1 is KGHSH and CDR2 is LQKENI. This CDR3 is built from 14 residues. Variable domain in full (rest from reference TRBV18 and TRBJ2-7): NAGVMQNPRHLVRRRGQEARLRCSPMKGHSHVYWYRQLPEEGLKFMVYLQKENIIDESGMPKERFSAEFPKEGPSILRIQQVVRGDSAAYFCASSTDRGPYEQYFGPGTRLTVT.

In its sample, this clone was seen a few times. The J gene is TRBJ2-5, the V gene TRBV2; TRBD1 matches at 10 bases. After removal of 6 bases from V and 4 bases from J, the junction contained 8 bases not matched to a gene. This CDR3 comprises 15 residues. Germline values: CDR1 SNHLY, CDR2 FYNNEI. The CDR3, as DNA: TGTGCCAGCAGGCCCAGACAGGGGGCTCGAGAGACCCAGTACTTC. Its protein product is CASRPRQGARETQYF.

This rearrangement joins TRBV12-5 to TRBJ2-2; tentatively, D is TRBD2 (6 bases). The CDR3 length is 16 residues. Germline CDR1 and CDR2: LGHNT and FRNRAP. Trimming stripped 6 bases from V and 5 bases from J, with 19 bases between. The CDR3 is CASGWVLEGGTGELFF. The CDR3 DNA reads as TGTGCTAGTGGGTGGGTTTTGGAGGGCGGGACCGGGGAGCTGTTTTTT.

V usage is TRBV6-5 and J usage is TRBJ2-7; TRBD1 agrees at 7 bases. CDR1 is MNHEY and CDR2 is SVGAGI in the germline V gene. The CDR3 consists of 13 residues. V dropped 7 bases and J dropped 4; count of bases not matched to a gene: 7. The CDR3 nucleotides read TGTGCCAGCACCCAAATACAGGGGTACGAGCAGTACTTC. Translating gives CASTQIQGYEQYF.

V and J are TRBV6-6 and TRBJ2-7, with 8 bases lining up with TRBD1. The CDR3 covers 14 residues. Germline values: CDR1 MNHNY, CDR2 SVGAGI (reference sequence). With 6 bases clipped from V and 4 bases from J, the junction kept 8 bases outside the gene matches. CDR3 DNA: TGTGCCAGCAGAACAGGACAGGGAAGATACGAGCAGTACTTC. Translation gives CASRTGQGRYEQYF.

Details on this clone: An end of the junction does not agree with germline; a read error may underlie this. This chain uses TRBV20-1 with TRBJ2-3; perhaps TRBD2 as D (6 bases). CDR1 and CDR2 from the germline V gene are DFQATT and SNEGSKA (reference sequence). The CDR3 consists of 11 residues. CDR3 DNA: TGCAGCGCTAGCGGCACAGATACGCAGTATTTT. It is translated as CSASGTDTQYF.

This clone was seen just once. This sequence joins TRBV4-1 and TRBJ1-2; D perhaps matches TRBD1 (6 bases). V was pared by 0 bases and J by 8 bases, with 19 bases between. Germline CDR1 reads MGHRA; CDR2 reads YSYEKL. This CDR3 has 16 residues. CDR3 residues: CASSQDAGAGWWGYTF. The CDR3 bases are TGCGCCAGCAGCCAAGATGCGGGGGCAGGCTGGTGGGGCTACACCTTC.

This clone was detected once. CDR3 DNA sequence: TGTGCCAGCAGTCTTACCCACTCAAGCTCCTACAATGAGCAGTTCTTC. This sequence encodes CASSLTHSSSYNEQFF. The chain recombines TRBV27 with TRBJ2-1; D not certain. CDR1 and CDR2 from the germline V gene are MNHEY and SMNVEV (reference sequence). CDR3 length: 16 residues. Trimming stripped 5 bases from V and 0 bases from J, with 14 bases between.

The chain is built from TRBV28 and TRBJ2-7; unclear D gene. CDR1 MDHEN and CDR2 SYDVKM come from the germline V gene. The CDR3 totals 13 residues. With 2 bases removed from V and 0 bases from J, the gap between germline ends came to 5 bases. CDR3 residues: CASSLASSYEQYF. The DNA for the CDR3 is TGTGCCAGCAGTTTAGCAAGCTCCTACGAGCAGTACTTC.

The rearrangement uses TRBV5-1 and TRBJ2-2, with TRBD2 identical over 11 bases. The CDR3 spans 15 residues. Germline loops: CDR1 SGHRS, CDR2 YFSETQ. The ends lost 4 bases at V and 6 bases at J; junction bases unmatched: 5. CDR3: CASSSLAGGPGELFF. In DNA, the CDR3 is TGCGCCAGCAGCAGTCTAGCGGGAGGCCCCGGGGAGCTGTTTTTT.

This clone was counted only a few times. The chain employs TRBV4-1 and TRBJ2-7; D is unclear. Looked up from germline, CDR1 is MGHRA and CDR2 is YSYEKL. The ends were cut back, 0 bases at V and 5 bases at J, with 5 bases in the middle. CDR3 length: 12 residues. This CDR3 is CASSQDTHEQYF. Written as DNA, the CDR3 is TGCGCCAGCAGCCAAGATACTCACGAGCAGTACTTC.

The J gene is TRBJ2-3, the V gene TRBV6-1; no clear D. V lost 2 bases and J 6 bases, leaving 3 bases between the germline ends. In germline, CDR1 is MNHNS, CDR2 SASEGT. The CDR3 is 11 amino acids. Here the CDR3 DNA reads TGTGCCAGCAGTGAAATGGATACGCAGTATTTT. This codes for CASSEMDTQYF.

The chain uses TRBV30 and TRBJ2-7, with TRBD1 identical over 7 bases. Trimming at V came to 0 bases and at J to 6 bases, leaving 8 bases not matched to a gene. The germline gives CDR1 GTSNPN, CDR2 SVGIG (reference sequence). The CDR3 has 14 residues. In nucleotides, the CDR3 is TGTGCCTGGAGTGTAGGGGGCCCTAGCTCCGAGCAGTACTTC. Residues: CAWSVGGPSSEQYF.

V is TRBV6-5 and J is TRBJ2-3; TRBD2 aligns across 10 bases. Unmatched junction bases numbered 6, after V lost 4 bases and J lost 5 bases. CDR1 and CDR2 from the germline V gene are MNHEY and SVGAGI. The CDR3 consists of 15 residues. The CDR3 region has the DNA TGTGCCAGCAGTTCCACAGCGGGAGGGAGAGATACGCAGTATTTT. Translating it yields CASSSTAGGRDTQYF.

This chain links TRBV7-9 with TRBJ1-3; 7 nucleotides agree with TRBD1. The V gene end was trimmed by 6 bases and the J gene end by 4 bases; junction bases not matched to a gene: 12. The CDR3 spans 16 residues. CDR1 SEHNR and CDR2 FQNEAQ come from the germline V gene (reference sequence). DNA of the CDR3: TGTGCCAGCAGTCGGGACAGTGGGGCGGCGGGAAACACCATATATTTT. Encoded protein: CASSRDSGAAGNTIYF. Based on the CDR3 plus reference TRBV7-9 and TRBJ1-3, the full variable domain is DTGVSQNPRHKITKRGQNVTFRCDPISEHNRLYWYRQTLGQGPEFLTYFQNEAQLEKSRLLSDRFSAERPKGSFSTLEIQRTEQGDSAMYLCASSRDSGAAGNTIYFGEGSWLTVV.

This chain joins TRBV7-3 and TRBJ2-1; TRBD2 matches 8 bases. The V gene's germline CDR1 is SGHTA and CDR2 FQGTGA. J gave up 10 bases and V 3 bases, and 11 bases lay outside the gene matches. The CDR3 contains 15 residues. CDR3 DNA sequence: TGTGCCAGCAGCTTCCGAGCGGGAGTGATAAGAGAGCAGTTCTTC. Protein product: CASSFRAGVIREQFF.

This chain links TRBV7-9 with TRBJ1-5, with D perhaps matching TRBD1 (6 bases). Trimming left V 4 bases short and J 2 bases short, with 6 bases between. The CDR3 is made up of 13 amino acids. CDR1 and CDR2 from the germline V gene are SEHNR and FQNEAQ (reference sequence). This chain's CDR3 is CASSSGGNQPQHF. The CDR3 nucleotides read TGTGCCAGCAGCTCAGGGGGCAATCAGCCCCAGCATTTT.

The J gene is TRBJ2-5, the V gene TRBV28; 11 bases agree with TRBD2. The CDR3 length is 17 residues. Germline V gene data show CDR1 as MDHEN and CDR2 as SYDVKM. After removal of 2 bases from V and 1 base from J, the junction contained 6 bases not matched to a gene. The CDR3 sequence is CASSLGGLAGGQETQYF. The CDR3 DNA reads TGTGCCAGCAGTTTAGGGGGTCTAGCGGGGGGCCAAGAGACCCAGTACTTC.